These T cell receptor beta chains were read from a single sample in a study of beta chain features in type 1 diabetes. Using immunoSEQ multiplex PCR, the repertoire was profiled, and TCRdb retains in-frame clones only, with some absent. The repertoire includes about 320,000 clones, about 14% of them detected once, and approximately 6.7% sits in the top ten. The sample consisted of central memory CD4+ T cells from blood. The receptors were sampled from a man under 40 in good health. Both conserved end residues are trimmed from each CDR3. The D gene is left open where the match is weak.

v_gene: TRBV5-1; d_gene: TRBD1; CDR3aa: ASSRGDSPRGNTEAF
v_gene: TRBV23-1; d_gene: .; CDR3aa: ASSHSSGQTNTGELF
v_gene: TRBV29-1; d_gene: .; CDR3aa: SVEESAAGYT
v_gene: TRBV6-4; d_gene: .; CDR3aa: ASSEQLGADTQY
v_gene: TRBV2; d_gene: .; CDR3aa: ASGMPGHRVVLRGNTIY
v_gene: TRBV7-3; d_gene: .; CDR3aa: ASSKEGITEAF
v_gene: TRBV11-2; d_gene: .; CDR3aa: ASSKMTGQSEAF
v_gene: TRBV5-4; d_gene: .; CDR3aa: ASSLDTDTQY
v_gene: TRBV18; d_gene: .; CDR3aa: ASSPTDRGYGYT
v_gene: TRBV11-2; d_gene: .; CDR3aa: ASSSTETQY
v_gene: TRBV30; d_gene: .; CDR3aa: AWSSGRKNIQY
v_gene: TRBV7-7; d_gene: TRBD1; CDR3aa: ASSYNPGQVGRHNSPLH
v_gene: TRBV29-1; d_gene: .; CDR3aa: SVIGGSGANVLT
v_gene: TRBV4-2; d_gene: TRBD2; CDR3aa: ASSQVTSGRSWDTQY
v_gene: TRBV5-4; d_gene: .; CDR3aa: ASSPPSGVDGYT
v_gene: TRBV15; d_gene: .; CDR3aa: ATSRERVRETQY
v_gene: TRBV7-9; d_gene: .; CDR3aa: ASSLPGHPTYNEQF
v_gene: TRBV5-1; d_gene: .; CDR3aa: ASSLEWETQY
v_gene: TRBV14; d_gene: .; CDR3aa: ASTPGLSGYGYT
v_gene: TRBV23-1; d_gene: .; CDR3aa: ASSHSEGNTIY
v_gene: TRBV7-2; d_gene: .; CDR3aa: ASSTGHGYEKLF
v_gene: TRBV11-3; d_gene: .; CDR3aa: ASSSPLGQGTETQY
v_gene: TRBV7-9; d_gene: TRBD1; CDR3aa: ASSQDRGAGNEQF
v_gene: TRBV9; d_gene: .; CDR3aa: ASSLAGLNTEAF
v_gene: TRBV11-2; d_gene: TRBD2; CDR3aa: ASSLEASGSAYNEQF
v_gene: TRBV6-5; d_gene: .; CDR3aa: ASSYSRVSEAF
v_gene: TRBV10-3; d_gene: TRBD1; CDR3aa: AISVAQQGDYGYT
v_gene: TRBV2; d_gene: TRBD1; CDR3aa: ASSSRQGAGNTIY
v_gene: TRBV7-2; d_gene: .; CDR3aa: ASKTGQGNNEQF
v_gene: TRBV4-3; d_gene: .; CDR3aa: ASSLEEGNYGYT
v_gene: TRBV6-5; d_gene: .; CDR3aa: ASSFGEGVPNGS
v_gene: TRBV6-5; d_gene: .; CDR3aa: ASSRDTGELF
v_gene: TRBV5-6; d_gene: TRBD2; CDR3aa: ASSARLAWRGSSYNEQF
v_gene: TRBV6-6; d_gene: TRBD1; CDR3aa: ASSPGGGNYGYT
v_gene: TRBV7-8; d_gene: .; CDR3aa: ASSLETRGNTQY